This entry describes one TCR beta chain. This clonotype was counted only a few times. Which antigen it targets is not known. Base quality data are lacking; no much larger clone is found one base away. The sequencing machine was an Illumina HiSeq 2500. TCR beta libraries were prepared by quantitative 5'-RACE with molecular barcodes. In the paper's pipeline: A new computational method based on a probabilistic model of VDJ rearrangement was used to identify disease-linked TCR variants. TCRdb reworked the public reads: Q25 trimming with fastp, MiXCR clone assembly, productive beta chains retained. Under each unique CDR3 protein, matching rows form one entry showing the most common genes and DNA. The V and J calls were determined by TCRdb, not by the authors. The table for this sample lists 650,000 to 800,000 distinct CDR3 sequences; around 19% of them were counted only once. In total, the top ten clones hold around 19% of the sample.

This sample is drawn from a study of CD8 T cells in ankylosing spondylitis (dated by TCRdb to the late 2010s). Background on the whole study: To find TCR variants linked to disease, the study profiled T cell receptor beta repertoires in ankylosing spondylitis patients and healthy donors. The full study cohort was made up of about two dozen ankylosing spondylitis patients and approximately 100 healthy donors. Peripheral blood samples were taken, and synovial fluid was additionally collected from ankylosing spondylitis patients.

Overall results and qualifications from the work: A TCR beta motif made up of several highly homologous amino acid variants appeared to be characteristic of blood from ankylosing spondylitis patients. Some motif variants were previously reported in synovial fluid and blood of reactive arthritis patients, suggesting common disease-initiation mechanisms. A CD8+ phenotype was shown by the disease-linked clones, which were found at relatively low frequencies in peripheral blood. Significant enrichment of the disease-linked clones was reported in matched synovial fluid samples from ankylosing spondylitis patients.

From a lookup of the germline V gene, CDR1 and CDR2 are ENHRY and SYGVKD. V and J are trimmed by 6 bases and 0 bases, and the gene matches miss 12 bases of the junction. Including cysteine and phenylalanine, the CDR3 has 18 amino acids. Only the CDR3 DNA is retained, 54 bases long and in frame from the first base. This receptor was obtained from a male donor with ankylosing spondylitis. The rearrangement combines TRBV10-3 with TRBJ2-2; TRBD2 agrees with 8 junctional bases. Sequencing input: blood, either unsorted or a sorted T cell fraction (not recorded which). The DNA sequence reads TGTGCCATCAGCGACCCTACTAGCGGACCTACGAACACCGGGGAGCTGTTTTTT. The encoded protein is CAISDPTSGPTNTGELFF.